This TCR beta chain stems from a study of T-cell memory formation after mild COVID-19. Findings of the study overall: CD4+ contracting clones lay mainly in CM and EM, CD8+ ones in EMRA. Contracting clones, day 15 to 85, had balanced CD4/CD8, and later expanders favored CD4+.

This CDR3 spans 14 amino acids. Trimming removed 8 bases from V and 3 bases from J; junction bases left unmatched: 6. Amplification by 5'RACE using constant-segment primers produced TCR alpha and TCR beta cDNA libraries that carried sample barcodes and UMIs. One entry per CDR3 protein results from TCRdb running MiXCR on the 5' RACE reads. The sample has hundreds of thousands of distinct CDR3 sequences; around 17% are singletons. This clonotype was found once. The antigen remains unidentified. The chain carries TRBV12-3 or TRBV12-4 and TRBJ2-3; 9 bases are a match to TRBD2. The sample was PBMCs or a T cell subset sorted from them (not recorded which). The clonotype comes from an adult woman who had mild COVID-19 (a few samples of this study predate the infection). Cell type and time point are not known. This CDR3 is CASWGTSLTDTQYF. The CDR3, as DNA: TGTGCCAGCTGGGGGACTAGCCTTACAGATACGCAGTATTTT.